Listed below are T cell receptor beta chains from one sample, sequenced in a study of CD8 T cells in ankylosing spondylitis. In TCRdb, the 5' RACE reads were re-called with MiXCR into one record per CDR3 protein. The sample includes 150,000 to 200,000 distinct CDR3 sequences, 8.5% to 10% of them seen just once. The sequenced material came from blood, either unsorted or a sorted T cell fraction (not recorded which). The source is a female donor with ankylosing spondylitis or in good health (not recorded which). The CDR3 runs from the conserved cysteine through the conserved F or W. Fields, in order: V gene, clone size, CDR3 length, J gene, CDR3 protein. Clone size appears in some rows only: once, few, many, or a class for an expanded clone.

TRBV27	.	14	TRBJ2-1	CASSTGTSGTEQFF
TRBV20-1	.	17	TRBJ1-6	CSAPGSTSSSYNSPLHF
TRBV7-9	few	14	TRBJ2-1	CASTGLPSYNEQFF
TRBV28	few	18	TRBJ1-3	CASSSLEGAGQGRNTIYF
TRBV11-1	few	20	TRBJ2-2	CASSLEIGTGAFSNTGELFF
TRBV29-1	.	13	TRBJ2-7	CSARTGARDEQYF
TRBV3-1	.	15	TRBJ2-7	CASSQGLAGGHEQYF
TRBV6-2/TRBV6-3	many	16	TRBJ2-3	CASSYSADRPTDTQYF
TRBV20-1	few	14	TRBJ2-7	CSARETGASYEQYF
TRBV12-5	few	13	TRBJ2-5	CASGPDLGETQYF
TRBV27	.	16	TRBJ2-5	CASSLGIAGGGETQYF
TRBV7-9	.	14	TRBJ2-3	CASSLRGNTDTQYF
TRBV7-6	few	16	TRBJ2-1	CASSLELAGAPNEQFF
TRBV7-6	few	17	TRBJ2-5	CASSRYGLAGGSETQYF
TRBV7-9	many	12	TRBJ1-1	CASSLSASEAFF
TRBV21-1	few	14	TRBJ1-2	CASSKDSSNYGYTF
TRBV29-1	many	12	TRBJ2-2	CSVYGNTGELFF
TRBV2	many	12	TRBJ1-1	CASSDLKAKAFF
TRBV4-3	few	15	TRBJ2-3	CASSSMLESTDTQYF
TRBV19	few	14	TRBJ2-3	CASRPGGSTDTQYF
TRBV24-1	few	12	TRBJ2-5	CAIGPTPETQYF
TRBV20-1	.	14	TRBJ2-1	CSAPSSGIHNEQFF
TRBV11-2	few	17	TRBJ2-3	CASSPGLAGGNKDTQYF
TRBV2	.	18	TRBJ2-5	CASSEGLAGKALGETQYF
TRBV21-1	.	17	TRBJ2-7	CASSALGEEFDPYEQYF
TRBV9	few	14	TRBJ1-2	CASSEQGDSYGYTF
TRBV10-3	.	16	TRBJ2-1	CAISTLSGSSYNEQFF
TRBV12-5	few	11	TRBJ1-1	CASVGGTEAFF
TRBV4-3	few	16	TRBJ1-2	CASSQDRAQANYGYTF
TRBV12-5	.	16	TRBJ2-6	CASGWGQGTGANVLTF